These 10 T cell receptor beta chains originate from one sample sequenced in a study of blood T cell repertoires in COVID-19. TCRdb's copy holds only in-frame clones and misses some; the assay was immunoSEQ multiplex PCR. The table lists about 260,000 clones, 70% to 90% of them singletons. The sample comprised peripheral blood. All receptors come from a woman between 35 and 50 years old with acute or convalescent COVID-19.

The genes are TRBV10-3 and TRBJ2-7, with D tentatively TRBD1 (6 bases). The CDR3 length is 12 residues. V lost 3 bases, J lost 5 bases, and 8 bases lay in between. CDR1 and CDR2 from the germline V gene are ENHRY and SYGVKD. The CDR3 loop reads CAISDQGHEQYV. The DNA of the CDR3 is TGTGCCATCAGTGACCAGGGGCACGAGCAGTACGTC.

The chain combines TRBV15 with TRBJ1-2; 9 bases map to TRBD1. V dropped 3 bases and J dropped 6; count of bases not matched to a gene: 14. The CDR3 runs 17 residues. Germline V gene sequence: CDR1 LNHNV, CDR2 YYDKDF (reference sequence). In DNA, the CDR3 is TGTGCCACCAGCAGGGGAACAGGGGGCGAGGGGAAGGATGGCTACACCTTC. Translation gives CATSRGTGGEGKDGYTF. The whole variable domain, filled in from reference TRBV15 and TRBJ1-2, reads DAMVIQNPRYQVTQFGKPVTLSCSQTLNHNVMYWYQQKSSQAPKLLFHYYDKDFNNEADTPDNFQSRRPNTSFCFLDIRSPGLGDTAMYLCATSRGTGGEGKDGYTFGSGTRLTVV.

CDR3 in DNA: TGTGCCTGGAGTGGTCAGAGGGGGACTGAAGCTTTCTTT. This gives the protein CAWSGQRGTEAFF. The chain employs TRBV30 and TRBJ1-1; tentatively, D is TRBD1 (6 bases). Germline V gene data show CDR1 as GTSNPN and CDR2 as SVGIG (reference sequence). V was clipped by 1 base and J by 5 bases, with 11 bases between them. CDR3 length equals 13 residues.

This rearrangement joins TRBV18 to TRBJ1-6; tentative D call: TRBD1 (5 bases). The CDR3 covers 15 residues. CDR1 and CDR2 (germline): KGHSH, LQKENI. Trimming stripped 1 base from V and 6 bases from J, with 10 bases between. The CDR3 nucleotides read TGTGCCAGCTCACCACGGGGTACAGGTAATTCACCCCTCCACTTT. Its protein is CASSPRGTGNSPLHF.

The chain employs TRBV6-1 and TRBJ2-2, with D unresolved. V lost 6 bases and J lost 5, with 13 bases in between. CDR3 length: 14 amino acids. Germline V gives CDR1 MNHNS, CDR2 SASEGT. The CDR3 reads CASRSTTGTGELFF. The DNA for the CDR3 is TGTGCCAGCAGATCAACTACCGGGACCGGGGAGCTGTTTTTT.

The V and J genes are TRBV12-3 or TRBV12-4 and TRBJ1-6; a possible D gene is TRBD1 (5 bases). The CDR3 spans 13 residues. The V gene lost 11 bases and the J gene lost 9 bases, with 17 bases spanning the gap. CDR3 nucleotides: TGTGCCTCGGCATGGGGCAATTCTTCACCCCTCCACTTT. Its translation: CASAWGNSSPLHF.

The chain joins TRBV5-1 to TRBJ2-2, with D possibly matching TRBD2 (5 bases). Trimming removed 1 base from V and 1 base from J, with 8 bases in between. CDR3 length: 15 residues. Germline values: CDR1 SGHRS, CDR2 YFSETQ. This chain's CDR3 is CASSLPSMNTGELFF. CDR3 nucleotide sequence: TGCGCCAGCAGCTTGCCTAGCATGAACACCGGGGAGCTGTTTTTT.

V gene TRBV18 combines with J gene TRBJ1-6; D remains unclear. CDR3 length: 14 amino acids. With 6 bases removed from V and 8 bases from J, the gap between germline ends came to 14 bases. Germline assignment: CDR1 KGHSH and CDR2 LQKENI. For the CDR3, the DNA is TGTGCCAGCTCCACCCGGGAGAGGGATTCACCCCTCCACTTT. It yields the protein CASSTRERDSPLHF. The full variable domain, completed using reference TRBV18 and TRBJ1-6, is NAGVMQNPRHLVRRRGQEARLRCSPMKGHSHVYWYRQLPEEGLKFMVYLQKENIIDESGMPKERFSAEFPKEGPSILRIQQVVRGDSAAYFCASSTRERDSPLHFGNGTRLTVT.

This chain uses TRBV5-6 with TRBJ2-1; the D gene is possibly TRBD1 (7 bases). Germline V gene lookup returns CDR1 SGHDT and CDR2 YYEEEE. V dropped 5 bases and J dropped 7 bases, with 25 bases sitting between them. The CDR3 length is 17 residues. The DNA for the CDR3 is TGTGCCAGCAGGACCGACAGGGACTTTCCTTTTAGGAATGAGCAGTTCTTC. It is translated as CASRTDRDFPFRNEQFF.

This clone showed up just a few times. The rearrangement joins TRBV2 to TRBJ1-6; TRBD1 matches 7 bases. The CDR3 spans 16 residues. V lost 2 bases and J lost 7; bases outside the gene matches: 8. Germline V gives CDR1 SNHLY, CDR2 FYNNEI. CDR3 coding DNA: TGTGCCAGCAGTGAATCGCTAGGGGACAGAAATTCACCCCTCCACTTT. This codes for CASSESLGDRNSPLHF. Based on the CDR3 plus reference TRBV2 and TRBJ1-6, the full variable domain is EPEVTQTPSHQVTQMGQEVILRCVPISNHLYFYWYRQILGQKVEFLVSFYNNEISEKSEIFDDQFSVERPDGSNFTLKIRSTKLEDSAMYFCASSESLGDRNSPLHFGNGTRLTVT.